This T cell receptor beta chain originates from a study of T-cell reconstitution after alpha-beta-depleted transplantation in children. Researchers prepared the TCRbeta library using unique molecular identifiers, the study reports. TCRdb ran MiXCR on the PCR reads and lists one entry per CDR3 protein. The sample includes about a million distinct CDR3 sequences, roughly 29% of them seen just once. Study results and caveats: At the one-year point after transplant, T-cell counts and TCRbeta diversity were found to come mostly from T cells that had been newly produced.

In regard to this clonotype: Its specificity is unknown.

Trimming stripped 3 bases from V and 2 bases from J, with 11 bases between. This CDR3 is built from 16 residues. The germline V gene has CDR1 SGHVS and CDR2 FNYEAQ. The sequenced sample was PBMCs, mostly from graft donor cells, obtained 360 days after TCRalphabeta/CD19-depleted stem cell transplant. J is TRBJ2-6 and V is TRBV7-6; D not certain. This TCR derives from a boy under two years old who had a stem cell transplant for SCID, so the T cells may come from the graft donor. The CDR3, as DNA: TGTGCCAGCAGCTTTCTCCCAGGCGCTGGGGCCAACGTCCTGACTTTC. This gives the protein CASSFLPGAGANVLTF.